One and the same sample provided the 23 T cell receptor beta chains below, sequenced in a study of shared clonotypes between healthy human individuals. Libraries were prepared by immunoSEQ multiplex PCR; TCRdb keeps only in-frame clonotypes and omits some of them. Found here are some 2,000,000 clones, more than 90% of them singletons; the top ten hold over 0.1%. The sequencing input was naive CD4+ T cells sorted from blood. Subset reported: CD45RA+ positively selected. These TCRs come from a man aged 18 to 35 in good health.

The chain has TRBV5-6 and TRBJ2-7; D perhaps matches TRBD2 (6 bases). CDR3 length: 14 amino acids. The ends were cut back, 0 bases at V and 4 bases at J, with 11 bases in the middle. The V gene's germline CDR1 is SGHDT and CDR2 YYEEEE. The DNA of the CDR3 is TGTGCCAGCAGCTTGGCGGGGGACCGTTACGAGCAGTACTTC. Its protein product is CASSLAGDRYEQYF.

The chain joins TRBV4-3 to TRBJ2-2; no reliable D call. Trimming removed 1 base at V and 1 base at J, with 4 bases between. There are 14 residues in the CDR3. Germline-derived CDR1 and CDR2 are LGHNA and YSLEER. The CDR3 nucleotides are TGCGCCAGCAGCCAAGCTCTGAACACCGGGGAGCTGTTTTTT. Translated, it gives CASSQALNTGELFF.

V and J are TRBV4-3 and TRBJ2-7; D is possibly TRBD1 (6 bases). Germline loops: CDR1 LGHNA, CDR2 YSLEER. This CDR3 is built from 16 residues. V was shortened by 0 bases and J by 2 bases, with 14 bases between the two germline ends. CDR3 in amino acids: CASSQDITGKTYEQYF. Written as DNA, the CDR3 is TGCGCCAGCAGCCAAGATATAACAGGGAAAACCTACGAGCAGTACTTC.

This chain's CDR3 is CASSQREGREKLFF. DNA for the CDR3: TGTGCCAGCAGCCAGAGGGAGGGGCGAGAAAAACTGTTTTTT. The J gene is TRBJ1-4, the V gene TRBV7-2; D perhaps matches TRBD1 (5 bases). Looked up from germline, CDR1 is SGHTA and CDR2 is FQGNSA. V was trimmed by 5 bases and J by 8 bases, leaving 15 bases between them. The CDR3 has 14 amino acids.

The V gene is TRBV2, the J gene TRBJ2-7; 8 bases agree with TRBD2. CDR3 length: 15 residues. The junction had 9 bases not matched to a gene; V was cut back by 5 bases and J by 3 bases. The germline gives CDR1 SNHLY, CDR2 FYNNEI. The CDR3: CASSRTSGGNYEQYF. The CDR3 bases are TGTGCCAGCAGTCGTACTAGCGGAGGGAACTACGAGCAGTACTTC.

This clone was seen only once. This chain joins TRBV4-1 and TRBJ1-2; unclear D gene. With 6 bases removed from V and 3 bases from J, the gap between germline ends came to 20 bases. Per germline, CDR1 MGHRA and CDR2 YSYEKL. The length of the CDR3 is 16 residues. The CDR3 reads CASRIGIGRGDYGYTF. CDR3 sequence (DNA): TGCGCCAGCAGAATAGGGATTGGACGCGGGGACTATGGCTACACCTTC.

This clone was detected once. The V and J genes are TRBV7-9 and TRBJ2-5; TRBD1 might be the D (5 bases). Trimming left V 6 bases short and J 7 bases short, with 12 bases between. The CDR3 consists of 12 residues. CDR1 SEHNR and CDR2 FQNEAQ come from the germline V gene (reference sequence). The CDR3 coding sequence is TGTGCCAGCAGTCCAGGGTCGGGGACCCAGTACTTC. The encoded protein is CASSPGSGTQYF.

In this sample, this clone turned up once. V gene TRBV6-1 combines with J gene TRBJ1-1; 9 bases align to TRBD1. CDR1 MNHNS and CDR2 SASEGT come from the germline V gene. After removal of 6 bases from V and 6 bases from J, the junction contained 8 bases not matched to a gene. This CDR3 spans 14 amino acids. CDR3 in amino acids: CASSLDRGGPEAFF. The DNA for the CDR3 is TGTGCCAGCAGCCTCGACAGGGGGGGACCTGAAGCTTTCTTT.

The genes are TRBV14 and TRBJ2-5, with 11 nucleotides matching TRBD2. The germline V gene encodes CDR1 SGHDN and CDR2 FVKESK. Losses at the gene ends were 0 bases for V and 4 bases for J; bases not matched to a gene: 7. The CDR3 is 17 residues long. CDR3 protein: CASSQEYLAGGGETQYF. The CDR3 DNA reads as TGTGCCAGCAGCCAAGAGTACCTAGCGGGAGGTGGAGAGACCCAGTACTTC.

This chain joins TRBV2 and TRBJ1-1; maybe TRBD1 (5 bases). Trimming took 6 bases from V and 6 from J, leaving 17 bases between them. The CDR3 is 14 residues long. CDR1 is SNHLY, CDR2 FYNNEI, per germline. The CDR3 coding sequence is TGTGCCAGCAGCGAGGAATCGATGGGGGCTGAAGCTTTCTTT. Protein sequence: CASSEESMGAEAFF.

A word on this clone: This CDR3 is also generated by other DNA sequences in the sample. The V and J genes are TRBV18 and TRBJ2-5; 7 positions match TRBD2. Germline V CDR1 and CDR2: KGHSH, LQKENI. V lost 1 base, J lost 2 bases, and 4 bases stayed unmatched. This CDR3 is built from 15 residues. The CDR3 DNA is TGTGCCAGCTCACCACGGCAGGGACTACAAGAGACCCAGTACTTC. Amino acid sequence: CASSPRQGLQETQYF.

Concerning this clone: In the same sample, other DNA sequences code for this CDR3. The genes are TRBV5-1 and TRBJ2-2; no firm D call. The V gene's germline CDR1 is SGHRS and CDR2 YFSETQ. V shed 4 bases and J shed 0 bases, with 10 bases lying between them. The CDR3 is 15 residues long. CDR3 DNA sequence: TGCGCCAGCAGCCCGGACGGATCGAACACCGGGGAGCTGTTTTTT. Its translation: CASSPDGSNTGELFF.

This chain links TRBV13 with TRBJ1-3; TRBD1 aligns across 7 bases. The V gene end was trimmed by 5 bases and the J gene end by 3 bases; junction bases not matched to a gene: 7. This CDR3 spans 15 amino acids. The germline CDR1 and CDR2 sequences are PRHDT and FYEKMQ (reference sequence). The CDR3 protein is CASSDRASGGNTIYF. The CDR3 DNA reads as TGTGCCAGCAGCGACAGGGCTTCGGGTGGAAACACCATATATTTT.

The CDR3 nucleotides are TGTGCCTGGAGAAGACAGGGGACATTGAACACTGAAGCTTTCTTT. Translation gives CAWRRQGTLNTEAFF. V usage is TRBV30 and J usage is TRBJ1-1; 8 bases match TRBD1. Germline V lookup: CDR1 GTSNPN, CDR2 SVGIG (reference sequence). The CDR3 length is 15 residues. V trimming: 3 bases; J trimming: 0 bases; junction bases outside the gene matches: 6. The whole variable domain, remainder taken from reference TRBV30 and TRBJ1-1, is SQTIHQWPATLVQPVGSPLSLECTVEGTSNPNLYWYRQAAGRGLQLLFYSVGIGQISSEVPQNLSASRPQDRQFILSSKKLLLSDSGFYLCAWRRQGTLNTEAFFGQGTRLTVV.

The chain links TRBV2 to TRBJ2-5; no clear D. Trimming left V 6 bases short and J 4 bases short, with 18 bases between. Germline CDR1 reads SNHLY; CDR2 reads FYNNEI. CDR3 length equals 15 residues. CDR3 region: CASSAKAFTRETQYF. CDR3 sequence (DNA): TGTGCCAGCAGCGCGAAGGCTTTTACCCGAGAGACCCAGTACTTC.

The chain employs TRBV10-3 and TRBJ2-5; 11 nucleotides match TRBD2. The germline V gene encodes CDR1 ENHRY and CDR2 SYGVKD. V shed 6 bases, J shed 4 bases, and the junction held 10 bases outside the gene matches. This CDR3 comprises 16 residues. This CDR3 reads CAIRGTSGGEGETQYF. DNA of the CDR3: TGTGCCATCAGGGGGACTAGCGGCGGGGAGGGAGAGACCCAGTACTTC.

This chain connects TRBV6-1 to TRBJ2-5, with 8 bases fitting TRBD1. V lost 10 bases and J lost 5; bases outside the gene matches: 9. The CDR3 totals 13 residues. Germline V CDR1 and CDR2: MNHNS, SASEGT. The CDR3 DNA follows: TGTGCCACCCACCAGGGGGCCGGTGAGACCCAGTACTTC. This sequence encodes CATHQGAGETQYF.

This chain connects TRBV7-9 to TRBJ2-1, with D perhaps matching TRBD1 or TRBD2 (6 bases each). Germline CDR1 is SEHNR and CDR2 is FQNEAQ (reference sequence). The CDR3 sequence is 15 residues long. Trimming removed 7 bases from V and 9 bases from J, with 22 bases in between. The CDR3 region is CASTPPGHPEGEQFF. DNA of the CDR3: TGTGCCAGCACCCCCCCGGGACACCCGGAGGGTGAGCAGTTCTTC.

Remarks on this clone: Different DNA sequences within this sample yield the same CDR3. The chain joins TRBV11-3 to TRBJ2-3; 8 nucleotides align to TRBD2. V trimming: 1 base; J trimming: 4 bases; junction bases outside the gene matches: 4. The CDR3 spans 15 residues. In germline, CDR1 is SGHNT, CDR2 YENEEA. CDR3 residues: CASSLGGSGADTQYF. The CDR3 DNA follows: TGTGCCAGCAGCTTAGGTGGTAGCGGGGCAGATACGCAGTATTTT. Drawing the rest from reference TRBV11-3 and TRBJ2-3, the complete variable domain is EAGVVQSPRYKIIEKKQPVAFWCNPISGHNTLYWYLQNLGQGPELLIRYENEEAVDDSQLPKDRFSAERLKGVDSTLKIQPAELGDSAVYLCASSLGGSGADTQYFGPGTRLTVL.

The CDR3 nucleotides read TGTGCCAGCTCACCAATTCGGCAGCCTCTAGCCAAAAACATTCAGTACTTC. It is translated as CASSPIRQPLAKNIQYF. This chain joins TRBV18 and TRBJ2-4; D is unresolved. V lost 2 bases and J 0 bases, leaving 14 bases between the germline ends. The germline V gene has CDR1 KGHSH and CDR2 LQKENI. CDR3 size: 17 residues.

The chain links TRBV6-5 to TRBJ2-7; D is unresolved. Germline values: CDR1 MNHEY, CDR2 SVGAGI. Trimming removed 6 bases at V and 0 bases at J, with 15 bases between. This CDR3 has 15 residues. In DNA form, the CDR3 reads TGTGCCAGCAGCCCTCGGAGCACCAGCTCCTACGAGCAGTACTTC. This translates into CASSPRSTSSYEQYF.

The chain carries TRBV5-1 and TRBJ1-2; no clear D gene. The ends were cut back, 1 base at V and 0 bases at J, with 10 bases in the middle. Germline values: CDR1 SGHRS, CDR2 YFSETQ. This CDR3 is built from 15 residues. The CDR3 region is CASSLTEASNYGYTF. As DNA, the CDR3 is TGCGCCAGCAGCTTGACTGAGGCCTCTAACTATGGCTACACCTTC.

This clone appeared once. The V and J genes are TRBV7-6 and TRBJ2-2; 13 bases are a match to TRBD2. The CDR3 is made up of 16 amino acids. V lost 5 bases and J lost 6; bases outside the gene matches: 6. The germline CDR1 and CDR2 sequences are SGHVS and FNYEAQ. CDR3 residues: CASSATSGRVPGELFF. The DNA for the CDR3 is TGTGCCAGCAGCGCCACTAGCGGGAGGGTACCCGGGGAGCTGTTTTTT.